The 8 T cell receptor beta chains below were found in one sample sequenced in a study of identical twins. TCRdb re-analysed the 5' RACE reads in MiXCR, keeping a single row per CDR3 protein. The sample lists around 510,000 distinct CDR3 sequences; roughly an eighth were seen once. This same sample was also part of a study on yellow fever vaccine responses in identical twins.

The specimen sequenced was CD4+ T cells sorted from blood. The receptors originated from a woman under 30 in good health.

This clonotype was counted a few times. The chain joins TRBV2 to TRBJ1-5; no clear D. Trimming cost V 0 bases and J 4 bases, with 10 bases left between them. This CDR3 is 15 amino acids long. The V gene's germline CDR1 is SNHLY and CDR2 FYNNEI. CDR3 bases: TGTGCCAGCAGTGAAGCGCGGCGGACGAATCAGCCCCAGCATTTT. This translates into CASSEARRTNQPQHF. Full variable domain (remainder filled in from reference TRBV2 and TRBJ1-5): EPEVTQTPSHQVTQMGQEVILRCVPISNHLYFYWYRQILGQKVEFLVSFYNNEISEKSEIFDDQFSVERPDGSNFTLKIRSTKLEDSAMYFCASSEARRTNQPQHFGDGTRLSIL.

This clonotype appeared a few times. The CDR3 DNA sequence: TGTGCCAGCACTATAGGACTAGCGGTAACAGATACGCAGTATTTT. The encoded protein is CASTIGLAVTDTQYF. This chain uses TRBV6-1 with TRBJ2-3; 10 bases match TRBD2. Germline V lookup: CDR1 MNHNS, CDR2 SASEGT. This CDR3 comprises 15 residues. V was pared by 7 bases and J by 3 bases, with 7 bases of the junction left unmatched.

This clonotype was recorded a few times. The chain joins TRBV24-1 to TRBJ2-1; TRBD1 agrees at 8 bases. V lost 7 bases, J lost 6 bases, and 10 bases stayed unmatched. Germline V gene lookup returns CDR1 KGHDR and CDR2 SFDVKD. The CDR3 is 15 residues long. The CDR3 sequence is CATSAPGGRANEQFF. For the CDR3, the DNA is TGTGCCACCAGCGCCCCAGGGGGCAGGGCCAATGAGCAGTTCTTC.

The rearrangement links TRBV5-1 to TRBJ2-1, with 10 positions matching TRBD2. V trimming: 4 bases; J trimming: 1 base; junction bases outside the gene matches: 8. The CDR3 is 17 residues long. The germline CDR1 and CDR2 sequences are SGHRS and YFSETQ. CDR3 residues: CASSAGGTSASYNEQFF. CDR3 coding DNA: TGCGCCAGCAGCGCTGGCGGGACTAGCGCTTCCTACAATGAGCAGTTCTTC.

This clonotype turned up a few times. The chain recombines TRBV20-1 with TRBJ2-2; D may be TRBD2 (5 bases). The V and J ends lost 2 bases and 1 base respectively, with 8 bases between them. This CDR3 is built from 14 residues. The V gene's germline CDR1 is DFQATT and CDR2 SNEGSKA (reference sequence). DNA for the CDR3: TGCAGTGCTAGACCCCGGGGGAACACCGGGGAGCTGTTTTTT. It codes for CSARPRGNTGELFF.

This rearrangement joins TRBV30 to TRBJ2-2; D not certain. This CDR3 is built from 11 residues. The germline gives CDR1 GTSNPN, CDR2 SVGIG (reference sequence). The V and J ends lost 3 bases and 9 bases respectively, with 8 bases between them. The CDR3, as DNA: TGTGCCTGGAGCCCGACAAGGGAGCTGTTTTTT. Translating it yields CAWSPTRELFF.

This clonotype was counted between two and nine times. CDR3 nucleotides: TGTGCCAGCAGCCAAGATTACGGAGATGAGCAGTTCTTC. Translated: CASSQDYGDEQFF. The J gene is TRBJ2-1, the V gene TRBV3-1; no clear D. Germline CDR1 and CDR2: LGHDT and YNNKEL (reference sequence). CDR3 length equals 13 residues. Trimming removed 0 bases from V and 8 bases from J, with 8 bases in between.

The gene calls are TRBV30 and TRBJ2-6; D gene ambiguous. Deletions cut 6 bases from V and 1 base from J, with 4 bases between. Germline V gene lookup returns CDR1 GTSNPN and CDR2 SVGIG (reference sequence). This CDR3 contains 12 residues. CDR3 amino acids: CACGSGANVLTF. The CDR3 bases are TGTGCCTGCGGATCTGGGGCCAACGTCCTGACTTTC. The full variable domain, with the rest looked up from reference TRBV30 and TRBJ2-6, is SQTIHQWPATLVQPVGSPLSLECTVEGTSNPNLYWYRQAAGRGLQLLFYSVGIGQISSEVPQNLSASRPQDRQFILSSKKLLLSDSGFYLCACGSGANVLTFGAGSRLTVL.